The sequence of this T cell receptor beta chain was determined in a study of human T cells and chemical hapten exposure. Study context: On around 2 cm by around 2 cm of upper inner arm skin, sensitization was performed with 2% DPC.

This clonotype was seen repeatedly, ten times or more. In TCRdb, the RACE reads were re-called with MiXCR into one record per CDR3 protein. The sample gives 180,000 or so distinct CDR3 sequences, 14% of which show up once; 1.7% is in the top ten. This CDR3 spans 15 amino acids. Trimming took 3 bases from V and 4 from J, leaving 14 bases between them. CDR1 is SGHDT, CDR2 YYEEEE, per germline. Time point meaning: patch test 1, 2 weeks after DPC sensitization. The treatment is: therapeutic diphenylcyclopropenone sensitization with weekly scalp DPC. Sequencing used whole blood, obtained in connection with sensitization to the hapten diphenylcyclopropenone (DPC). The TCR comes from a woman younger than 45 with alopecia areata. Some clones in this sample may be carry-over from other donors' samples. This sequence joins TRBV5-6 and TRBJ2-1, with no clear D. The CDR3: CASSSPQRPYNEQFF. CDR3 sequence (DNA): TGTGCCAGCAGCTCCCCGCAGCGCCCATACAATGAGCAGTTCTTC.